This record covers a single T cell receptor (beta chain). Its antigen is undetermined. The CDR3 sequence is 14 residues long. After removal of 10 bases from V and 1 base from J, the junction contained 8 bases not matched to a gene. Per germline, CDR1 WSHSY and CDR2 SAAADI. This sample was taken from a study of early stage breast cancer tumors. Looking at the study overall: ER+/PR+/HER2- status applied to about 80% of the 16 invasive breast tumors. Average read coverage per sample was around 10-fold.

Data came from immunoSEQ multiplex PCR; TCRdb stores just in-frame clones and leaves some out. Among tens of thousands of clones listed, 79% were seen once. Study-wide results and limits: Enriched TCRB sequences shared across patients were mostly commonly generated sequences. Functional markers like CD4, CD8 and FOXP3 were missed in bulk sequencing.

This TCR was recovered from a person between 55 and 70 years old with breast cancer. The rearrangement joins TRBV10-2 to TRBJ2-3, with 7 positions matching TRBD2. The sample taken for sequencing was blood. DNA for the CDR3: TGCGCCACCGGGAGGAAGGTCGGCACAGATACGCAGTATTTT. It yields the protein CATGRKVGTDTQYF.